This T cell receptor (beta chain) was retrieved from a study of CD8 T cell repertoires and HIV-1 epitope variants (dated by TCRdb to between 2020 and 2021). As for the study more broadly: T cells were stimulated in separate culture wells with each of twenty-five peptides representing autologous and known Gag and Nef epitope variants. Among the control conditions were a peptide pool of CMV, EBV and flu, the Ebola AY9 epitope serving as a negative control, and a well with no peptide. The epitopes tested covered three Gag epitope families plus Nef HW9 and YT9. T cells were enriched with the EasySep Human T Cell Enrichment Kit and co-cultured with equal numbers of autologous T cell-negative cells as antigen-presenting cells. The cultures were grown for roughly ten days in IMDM with gentamicin, and half of the media was changed on days 3 and 7 with IL-2, IL-7 and IL-15 added. An aliquot of 1M T cells was set aside as an uncultured baseline condition, separate from the 80 or so T cell cultures. A total of approximately 83 T cell cultures were run, with each culture condition done in triplicate except for one peptide, which was done in duplicate.

Sequencing of TCR beta CDR3 regions was performed at survey depth on the immunoSEQ platform. The QIAamp DNA micro kit was used to extract genomic DNA from every cultured and uncultured CD8+ T cell population. The source study handled its data this way. Samples with fewer than 5,000 productive reads were excluded, resulting in the removal of about 6% of the roughly 80 HIV peptide-stimulated cultures. Sequences were trimmed to CDR3 by a MANAFEST web app, and nonproductive sequences, CDR3s under 5 amino acids, and sequences not starting with C or ending with F/W were removed. To count as antigen-specific, a clonotype had to be expanded in at least 2 of 3 replicates compared with the no-peptide control at FDR 0.01, and only within one epitope family. Specific clonotypes also needed at least fivefold higher frequency than in wells stimulated with peptides from other epitope families. TCRdb stores this immuneACCESS table with in-frame sequences only. Part of the clones is absent; in the studies checked, under half of the shortfall reflects unresolved V genes, and no reason is known for the rest. The V and J calls and clone size are taken from that table; D and trimming were inferred from the DNA. This sample holds thousands of clones; more than 60% were observed only once. The ten largest clones capture around 43% of the sample.

Points on this clone: Its antigen is not yet known. No base quality values were provided; no much bigger clone lies one nucleotide off.

Here V drops 4 bases and J drops 2 bases, and the junction holds 12 bases not matched to any gene. Including the terminal cysteine and phenylalanine, the CDR3 comprises 17 residues. Kept here is only the CDR3 DNA, which spans 51 bases and is read in frame from base 1. Looking up the germline V gene (reference sequence) yields CDR1 SEHNR and CDR2 FQNEAQ. The study at large found these results: Under ten antigen-specific TCR beta clonotypes were identified, and roughly six of them appeared cross-reactive for autologous or known escape epitope variants. The assay identified only TCR beta chains and indicated proliferation in response to antigen, without indicating T cell function or cytokine profile. About 5 clonotypes recognized the Nef KF9 family and one the HW9 family, with no responses to the TAALDMSHF plasma variant.

The EasySep Human CD8+ T Cell Enrichment Kit was used on day 10 to isolate CD8+ T cells from every culture. The sequence joins TRBV7-9 to TRBJ2-7, with 9 bases matching TRBD1. The sequencing sample was made of cultured CD8+ T cells derived from PBMCs. This TCR derives from a male donor with HIV. The sequenced DNA: TGTGCCAGCAGCTCCCAGGGACAGGGAGGTAACACCTACGAGCAGTACTTC. It translates as CASSSQGQGGNTYEQYF.